This TCR beta chain came from a study of spatial heterogeneity in lung cancer. Across the whole study: The count of detected beta-chain sequences consistently exceeded that of alpha-chain sequences.

Regarding time point: sample taken at primary tumor resection. The sequenced material consisted of unsorted whole RNA from tumor, nontumor lung or frozen PBMC. A total of fewer than 80 untreated early-stage non-small cell lung cancer patients served as donors. The length of the CDR3 is 18 residues. Germline CDR1 LGHNT, CDR2 FRNRAP. Trimming took 1 base from V and 4 from J, leaving 20 bases between them. From the 5' RACE reads, TCRdb called clonotypes with MiXCR, one entry per CDR3 protein. The sample has tens of thousands of distinct CDR3 sequences; 8% to 9% are singletons. This receptor was identified in a female donor with early-stage non-small cell lung cancer. Sequenced here: PBMCs, sampled at surgery. This chain connects TRBV12-5 to TRBJ1-3; the D is unclear. CDR3 in amino acids: CASGLDPRTRSGGNTIYF. The CDR3 DNA sequence: TGTGCTAGTGGTTTGGATCCAAGAACCCGGTCTGGCGGAAACACCATATATTTT.